This T cell receptor (beta chain) stems from a study of neurological immune-mediated disorders. Findings and caveats of the study: According to phylogenetic grouping, one related-CDR3 cluster, a possible signature, contained the repertoires of 18 of 34 multiple sclerosis patients.

Per the germline V gene, CDR1 is SEHNR and CDR2 is FQNEAQ (reference sequence). V gave up 5 bases and J gave up 0 bases; unmatched junction bases: 5. The CDR3 extends over 17 amino acids. Every sequencing run generated over 170 million TCR-beta sequences from 15-18 subjects. Each CDR3 protein is one row after TCRdb ran MiXCR on the 5' RACE reads. The top ten clones hold over 1% of a sample with some 120,000 distinct CDR3 sequences, roughly 3.2% of them seen once. This clonotype showed up many times. Its antigen is still unknown. This receptor was obtained from a woman between 25 and 40 years old with multiple sclerosis. V is TRBV7-9 and J is TRBJ2-7; 15 bases fit TRBD2. Sequencing was carried out using PBMCs. The CDR3 DNA follows: TGTGCCAGCAGCCCGGGACTAGCGGGAGGCGACTCCTACGAGCAGTACTTC. It translates to CASSPGLAGGDSYEQYF.